This T cell receptor (beta chain) was obtained from a study of blood T cell repertoires in COVID-19. The V segment lost 2 bases and the J segment 3 bases; nucleotides outside the gene matches: 2. This CDR3 has 15 residues. CDR1 SGHTA and CDR2 FQGNSA come from the germline V gene. Generated by immunoSEQ multiplex PCR, the TCRdb table keeps only in-frame clones and is missing some. The table has approximately 300,000 clones, around nine tenths seen once. Sequenced material: peripheral blood. The V and J genes are TRBV7-2 and TRBJ1-5; TRBD1 aligns across 9 bases. The origin of this receptor is a man aged 40-50 years with acute or convalescent COVID-19. Written as DNA, the CDR3 is TGTGCCAGCAGCTTATGGACAGGGGTCAATCAGCCCCAGCATTTT. As protein: CASSLWTGVNQPQHF.